Below are 3 T cell receptor beta chains sequenced from a single sample in a study of T cells in Graves' hyperthyroidism and ophthalmopathy. Researchers amplified the TCR beta CDR3 regions from RNA transcripts. Carried out on the TCR CDR3, a first-round RT-PCR used the HTBI primer set. TCRdb used MiXCR to reprocess the multiplex PCR reads, holding one entry per CDR3 protein. This sample yields approximately 400,000 distinct CDR3 sequences, of which about 19% are seen a single time; roughly 3.5% belongs to the top ten. Material: blood. The receptor set was obtained from a woman aged 18-29 years with Graves' hyperthyroidism.

This clonotype was picked up many times. The rearrangement links TRBV6-5 to TRBJ1-5; D not certain. The ends were cut back, 7 bases at V and 6 bases at J, with 19 bases in the middle. CDR1 is MNHEY and CDR2 is SVGAGI in the germline V gene. The CDR3 consists of 15 residues. This chain's CDR3 is CASTLDRSLGQPQHF. In DNA, the CDR3 is TGTGCCAGCACCCTGGACCGCTCGTTGGGTCAGCCCCAGCATTTT.

There are many counts of this clonotype. This chain connects TRBV6-1 to TRBJ1-1; D gene ambiguous. Germline-derived CDR1 and CDR2 are MNHNS and SASEGT. Trimming shortened V by 6 bases and J by 10 bases, and 15 bases separated the two germline ends. The CDR3 has 12 amino acids. As DNA, the CDR3 is TGTGCCAGCAGGAAGGGCCTGGGAAGAGCTTTCTTT. Amino acids: CASRKGLGRAFF.

Regarding this clonotype: This may come from a read error, since a much larger clone is one base off. J is TRBJ2-5 and V is TRBV5-1; possibly TRBD2 for D (5 bases). Deletions cut 0 bases from V and 3 bases from J, with 12 bases between. Germline V gives CDR1 SGHRS, CDR2 YFSETQ. The length of the CDR3 is 15 residues. The CDR3 DNA follows: TGCGCCAGCAGCTTGGTATCGGGTAGCGAAGAGACCCAGTACTTC. It codes for CASSLVSGSEETQYF. Together with reference TRBV5-1 and TRBJ2-5, the CDR3 gives the full variable domain: KAGVTQTPRYLIKTRGQQVTLSCSPISGHRSVSWYQQTPGQGLQFLFEYFSETQRNKGNFPGRFSGRQFSNSRSEMNVSTLELGDSALYLCASSLVSGSEETQYFGPGTRLLVL.